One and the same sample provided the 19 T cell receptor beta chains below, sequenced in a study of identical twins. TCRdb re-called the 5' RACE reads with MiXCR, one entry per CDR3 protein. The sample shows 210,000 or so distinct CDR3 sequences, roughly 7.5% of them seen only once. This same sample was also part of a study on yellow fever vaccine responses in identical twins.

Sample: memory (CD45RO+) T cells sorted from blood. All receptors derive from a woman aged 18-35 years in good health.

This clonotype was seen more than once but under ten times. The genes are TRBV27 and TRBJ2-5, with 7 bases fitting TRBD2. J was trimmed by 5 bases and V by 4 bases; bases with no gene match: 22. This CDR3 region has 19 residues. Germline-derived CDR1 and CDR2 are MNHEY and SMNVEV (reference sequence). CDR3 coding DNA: TGTGCCAGCAGTTCGAAGAAGTTTGATGGGGGAGGGGTTCGGGAGACCCAGTACTTC. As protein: CASSSKKFDGGGVRETQYF.

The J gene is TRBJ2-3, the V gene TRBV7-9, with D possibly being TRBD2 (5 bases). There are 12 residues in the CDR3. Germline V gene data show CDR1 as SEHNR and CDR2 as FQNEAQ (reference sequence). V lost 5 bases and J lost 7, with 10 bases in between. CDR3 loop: CASSPSGNTQYF. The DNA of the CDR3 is TGTGCCAGCAGCCCCTCGGGGAATACGCAGTATTTT.

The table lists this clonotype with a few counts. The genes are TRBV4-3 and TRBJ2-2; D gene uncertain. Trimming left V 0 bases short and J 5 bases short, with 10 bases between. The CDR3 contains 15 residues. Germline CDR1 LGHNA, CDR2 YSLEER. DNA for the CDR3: TGCGCCAGCAGCCAAGATCTTGTGAAGACCGGGGAGCTGTTTTTT. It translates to CASSQDLVKTGELFF.

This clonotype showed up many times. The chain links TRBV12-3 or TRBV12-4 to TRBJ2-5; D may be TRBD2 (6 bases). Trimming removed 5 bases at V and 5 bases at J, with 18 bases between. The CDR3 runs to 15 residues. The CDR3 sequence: CASSPRGDAQETQYF. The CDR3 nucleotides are TGTGCCAGCAGTCCGCGGGGTGACGCTCAGGAGACCCAGTACTTC.

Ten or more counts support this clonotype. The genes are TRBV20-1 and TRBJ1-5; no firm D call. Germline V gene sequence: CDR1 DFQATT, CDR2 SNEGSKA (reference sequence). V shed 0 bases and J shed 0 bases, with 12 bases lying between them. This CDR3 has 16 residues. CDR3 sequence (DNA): TGCAGTGCTAGAGAATTCGGAGTAAATAGCAATCAGCCCCAGCATTTT. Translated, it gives CSAREFGVNSNQPQHF.

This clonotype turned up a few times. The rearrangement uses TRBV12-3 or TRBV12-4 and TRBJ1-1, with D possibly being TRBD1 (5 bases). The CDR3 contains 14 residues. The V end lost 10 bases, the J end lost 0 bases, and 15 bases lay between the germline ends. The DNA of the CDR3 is TGTGCCAACCAAAACTGGGGCATGAACACTGAAGCTTTCTTT. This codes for CANQNWGMNTEAFF.

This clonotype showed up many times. In DNA, the CDR3 is TGTGCCAGCAGCAAGGGACAGGGAAGGTCCTACGAGCAGTACTTC. It specifies CASSKGQGRSYEQYF. The chain links TRBV28 to TRBJ2-7, with 9 bases identical to TRBD1. The CDR3 covers 15 residues. Germline trimming cut 6 bases from V and 1 base from J; bases unmatched to any gene: 7. CDR1 and CDR2 from the germline V gene are MDHEN and SYDVKM.

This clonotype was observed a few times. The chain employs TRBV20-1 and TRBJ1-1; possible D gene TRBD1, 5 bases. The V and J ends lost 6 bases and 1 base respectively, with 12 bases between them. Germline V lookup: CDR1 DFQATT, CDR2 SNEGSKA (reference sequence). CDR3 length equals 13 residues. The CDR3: CSATRDGNTEAFF. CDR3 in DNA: TGCAGTGCAACCCGGGACGGGAACACTGAAGCTTTCTTT.

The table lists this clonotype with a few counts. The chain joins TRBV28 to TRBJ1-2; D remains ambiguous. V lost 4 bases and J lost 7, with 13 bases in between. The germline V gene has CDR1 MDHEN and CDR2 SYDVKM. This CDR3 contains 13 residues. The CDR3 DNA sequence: TGTGCCAGCAGTTCGACCGGGTCCATTGGCTACACCTTC. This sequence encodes CASSSTGSIGYTF.

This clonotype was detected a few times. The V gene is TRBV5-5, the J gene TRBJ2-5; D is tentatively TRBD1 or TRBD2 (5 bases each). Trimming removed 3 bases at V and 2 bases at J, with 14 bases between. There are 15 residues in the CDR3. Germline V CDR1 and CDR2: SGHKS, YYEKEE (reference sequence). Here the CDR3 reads CASSSGPRVQETQYF. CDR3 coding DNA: TGTGCCAGCAGCTCGGGACCCCGGGTTCAAGAGACCCAGTACTTC.

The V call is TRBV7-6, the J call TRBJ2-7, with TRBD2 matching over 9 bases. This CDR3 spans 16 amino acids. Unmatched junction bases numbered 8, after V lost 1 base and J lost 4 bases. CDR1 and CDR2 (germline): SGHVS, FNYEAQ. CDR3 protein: CASSLVFSGSMYEQYF. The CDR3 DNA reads TGTGCCAGCAGCTTAGTTTTTAGCGGGAGTATGTACGAGCAGTACTTC.

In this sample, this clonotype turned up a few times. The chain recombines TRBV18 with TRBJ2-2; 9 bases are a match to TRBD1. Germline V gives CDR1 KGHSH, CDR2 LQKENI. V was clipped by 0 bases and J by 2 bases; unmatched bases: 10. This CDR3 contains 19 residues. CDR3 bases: TGTGCCAGCTCACCACCTAAGGTGCCGGGACAGGGTAACACCGGGGAGCTGTTTTTT. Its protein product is CASSPPKVPGQGNTGELFF.

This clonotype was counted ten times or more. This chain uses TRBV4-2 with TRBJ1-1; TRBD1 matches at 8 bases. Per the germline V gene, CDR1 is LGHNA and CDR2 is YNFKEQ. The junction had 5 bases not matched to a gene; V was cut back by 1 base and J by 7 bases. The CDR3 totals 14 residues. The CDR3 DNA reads TGTGCCAGCAGCCAAGCAGGGGGCCGTGATGAAGCTTTCTTT. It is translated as CASSQAGGRDEAFF.

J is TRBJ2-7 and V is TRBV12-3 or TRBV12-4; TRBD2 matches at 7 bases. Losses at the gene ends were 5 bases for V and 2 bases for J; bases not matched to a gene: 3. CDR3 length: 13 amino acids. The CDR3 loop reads CASSHGGTYEQYF. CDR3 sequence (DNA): TGTGCCAGCAGTCACGGGGGGACCTACGAGCAGTACTTC.

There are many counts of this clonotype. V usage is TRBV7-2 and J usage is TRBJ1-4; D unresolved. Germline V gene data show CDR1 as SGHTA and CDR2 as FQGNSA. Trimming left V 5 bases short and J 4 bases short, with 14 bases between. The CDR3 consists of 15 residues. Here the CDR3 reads CASSGRVWDNEKLFF. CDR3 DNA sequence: TGTGCCAGCAGCGGCCGGGTCTGGGATAATGAAAAACTGTTTTTT.

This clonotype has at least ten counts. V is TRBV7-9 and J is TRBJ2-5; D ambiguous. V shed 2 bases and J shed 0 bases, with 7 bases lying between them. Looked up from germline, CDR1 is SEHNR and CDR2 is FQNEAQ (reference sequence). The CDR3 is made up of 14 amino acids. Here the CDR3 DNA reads TGTGCCAGCAGCTTACCTTCGTACCAAGAGACCCAGTACTTC. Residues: CASSLPSYQETQYF.

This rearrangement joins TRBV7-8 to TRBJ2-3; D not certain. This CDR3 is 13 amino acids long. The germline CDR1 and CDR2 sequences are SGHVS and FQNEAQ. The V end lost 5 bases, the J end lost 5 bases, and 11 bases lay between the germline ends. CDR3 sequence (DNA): TGTGCCAGCAGCCGTGACCTGGGAGATACGCAGTATTTT. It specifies CASSRDLGDTQYF. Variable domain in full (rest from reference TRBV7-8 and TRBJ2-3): GAGVSQSPRYKVAKRGQDVALRCDPISGHVSLFWYQQALGQGPEFLTYFQNEAQLDKSGLPSDRFFAERPEGSVSTLKIQRTQQEDSAVYLCASSRDLGDTQYFGPGTRLTVL.

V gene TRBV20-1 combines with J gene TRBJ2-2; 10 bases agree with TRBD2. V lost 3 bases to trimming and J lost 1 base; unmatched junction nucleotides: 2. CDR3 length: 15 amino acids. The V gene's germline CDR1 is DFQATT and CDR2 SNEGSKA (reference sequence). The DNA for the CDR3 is TGCAGTGCTAGTAGCGGGGGGTTGAACACCGGGGAGCTGTTTTTT. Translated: CSASSGGLNTGELFF.

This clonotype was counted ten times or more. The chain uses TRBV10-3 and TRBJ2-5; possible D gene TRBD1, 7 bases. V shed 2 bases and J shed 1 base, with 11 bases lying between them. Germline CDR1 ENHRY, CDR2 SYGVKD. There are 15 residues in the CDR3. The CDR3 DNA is TGTGCCATCAGTGAGCCAGGGGGAGGCCAAGAGACCCAGTACTTC. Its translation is CAISEPGGGQETQYF.